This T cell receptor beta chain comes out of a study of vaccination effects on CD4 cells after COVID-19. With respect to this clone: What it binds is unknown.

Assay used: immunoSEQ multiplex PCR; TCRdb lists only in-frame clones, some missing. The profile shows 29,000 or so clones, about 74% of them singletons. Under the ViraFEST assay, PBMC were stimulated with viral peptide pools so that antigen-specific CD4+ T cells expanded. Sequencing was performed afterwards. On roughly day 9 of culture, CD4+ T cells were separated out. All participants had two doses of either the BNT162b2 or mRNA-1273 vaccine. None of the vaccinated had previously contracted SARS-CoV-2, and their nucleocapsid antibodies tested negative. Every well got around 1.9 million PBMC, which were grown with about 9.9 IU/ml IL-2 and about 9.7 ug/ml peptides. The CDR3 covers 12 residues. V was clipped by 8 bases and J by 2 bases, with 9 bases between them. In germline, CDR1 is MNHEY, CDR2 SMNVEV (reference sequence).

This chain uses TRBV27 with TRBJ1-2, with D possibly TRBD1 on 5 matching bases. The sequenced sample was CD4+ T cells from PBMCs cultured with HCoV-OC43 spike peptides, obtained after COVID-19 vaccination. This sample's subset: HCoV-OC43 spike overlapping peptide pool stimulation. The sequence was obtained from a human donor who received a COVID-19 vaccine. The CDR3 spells CASGASNYGYTF. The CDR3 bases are TGTGCCAGCGGGGCTTCCAACTATGGCTACACCTTC.